This T cell receptor (beta chain) was found in a study of Ad26.COV2.S vaccination and SARS-CoV-2 variants. Across the study: Doses of Ad26.COV2.S were injected into muscle once or twice, 56 days apart. Study-wide results and caveats: Spike-specific CD8+ and CD4+ T cell responses reportedly showed substantial breadth after vaccination. Measurement of non-spike TCR breadth gave similar results in vaccine and placebo recipients.

The germline CDR1 and CDR2 sequences are MDHEN and SYDVKM. The V end lost 3 bases, the J end lost 5 bases, and 5 bases lay between the germline ends. This CDR3 is built from 12 residues. Profiling relied on immunoSEQ multiplex PCR, and the TCRdb table lists in-frame clones only, not all of them. The table has some 350,000 clones, 85% seen once; the top ten hold about 3.5%. Remarks on this clone: Its target is not known.

This sample's treatment: about 20 received Ad26.COV2.S at low or high dose, single or two shots; 5 received placebo; per-sample allocation not given. Day 63 following the first vaccine or placebo injection was when the samples were taken. The donor was a Boston adult aged 18-55 years. The receptor was isolated from a person aged 18-60 years who received the Ad26.COV2.S COVID-19 vaccine or a placebo. The chain recombines TRBV28 with TRBJ2-1; D is ambiguous. Sequencing was performed on peripheral blood, taken in a trial of Ad26.COV2.S vaccine versus placebo. The CDR3 nucleotides read TGTGCCAGCAGTTTGATCGACAATGAGCAGTTCTTC. This sequence encodes CASSLIDNEQFF. Full variable domain (outside the CDR3, taken from reference TRBV28 and TRBJ2-1): DVKVTQSSRYLVKRTGEKVFLECVQDMDHENMFWYRQDPGLGLRLIYFSYDVKMKEKGDIPEGYSVSREKKERFSLILESASTNQTSMYLCASSLIDNEQFFGPGTRLTVL.